This is a list of T cell receptor beta chains from one sample in a study of T cell repertoires in aging, cancer and after chemotherapy. TCRdb reprocessed the multiplex PCR reads via MiXCR and lists one record per CDR3 protein. The sample lists 7,000 to 10,000 distinct CDR3 sequences; 50% to 55% were seen once. The specimen sequenced was blood. The receptors stem from a human donor with a solid tumor. CDR3s include the opening cysteine and the closing phenylalanine or tryptophan. Each record gives: D gene, J gene, clone size, V gene, CDR3 protein, CDR3 DNA. A D gene is named only where the DNA matches it firmly. Rows may omit the clone size; those that give it use once, few, many or a size class.

TRBD1	TRBJ1-2	.	TRBV7-9	CASSLVQGGGIGYGYTF	TGTGCCAGCAGCTTAGTGCAAGGAGGGGGCATCGGCTATGGCTACACCTTC
.	TRBJ1-1	.	TRBV6-5	CASSYVRKMNTEAFF	TGTGCCAGCAGTTATGTGCGGAAGATGAACACTGAAGCTTTCTTT
.	TRBJ2-1	.	TRBV30	CAWAGGRAYNEQFF	TGTGCCTGGGCAGGGGGGAGGGCCTACAATGAGCAGTTCTTC
TRBD1	TRBJ2-7	few	TRBV20-1	CSASRTGIYEQYF	TGCAGTGCATCTCGGACAGGGATCTACGAGCAGTACTTC
TRBD1	TRBJ2-7	.	TRBV6-1	CASSSDRDPPYEQYF	TGTGCCAGCAGTTCAGACAGGGACCCACCCTACGAGCAGTACTTC
TRBD2	TRBJ2-5	once	TRBV24-1	CATSDPGLANQETQYF	TGTGCCACCAGTGATCCCGGACTAGCGAACCAAGAGACCCAGTACTTC
.	TRBJ2-7	.	TRBV29-1	CSASRGAAIYEQYF	TGCAGTGCTAGTCGGGGGGCAGCCATCTACGAGCAGTACTTC
TRBD2	TRBJ2-5	.	TRBV7-2	CASSNFGEGETQYF	TGTGCCAGCAGCAACTTTGGGGAGGGAGAGACCCAGTACTTC
.	TRBJ1-1	.	TRBV6-5	CASSYGDGGWGAFF	TGTGCCAGCAGTTACGGAGACGGGGGGTGGGGAGCTTTCTTT
TRBD1	TRBJ2-3	.	TRBV28	CASTLGTGQTDTQYF	TGTGCCAGCACCCTCGGGACAGGGCAAACAGATACGCAGTATTTT
.	TRBJ2-7	.	TRBV6-2/TRBV6-3	CASNEGGRYEQYF	TGTGCCAGCAACGAGGGCGGGCGCTACGAGCAGTACTTC
TRBD2	TRBJ2-2	few	TRBV5-4	CASSRTRVGTGELFF	TGTGCCAGCAGCCGGACTAGGGTCGGGACCGGGGAGCTGTTTTTT
.	TRBJ1-1	.	TRBV13	CASSWGLNTEAFF	TGTGCCAGCAGCTGGGGGCTGAACACTGAAGCTTTCTTT
.	TRBJ1-2	.	TRBV5-6	CASSSRGYGYTF	TGTGCCAGCAGCTCCAGAGGCTATGGCTACACCTTC
TRBD1	TRBJ1-5	.	TRBV6-5	CASRGTVADQPQHF	TGTGCCAGCAGGGGGACAGTTGCGGATCAGCCCCAGCATTTT
.	TRBJ1-6	few	TRBV7-2	CASSLEGAIYNSPLHF	TGTGCCAGCAGCTTAGAAGGCGCGATATATAATTCACCCCTCCACTTT
.	TRBJ2-1	.	TRBV20-1	CSSRRDWDEQFF	TGCAGTTCTAGACGGGACTGGGATGAGCAGTTCTTC
.	TRBJ2-2	.	TRBV28	CASSNLGELFF	TGTGCCAGCAGCAATCTCGGGGAGCTGTTTTTT
.	TRBJ1-2	.	TRBV20-1	CSVEGVDYGYTF	TGCAGTGTTGAGGGGGTTGACTATGGCTACACCTTC
.	TRBJ2-1	.	TRBV7-3	CASSHSGSLAYNEQFF	TGTGCCAGCAGCCACTCAGGGTCGTTAGCCTACAATGAGCAGTTCTTC
TRBD1	TRBJ1-2	few	TRBV28	CASSPPGQGADGYTF	TGTGCCAGCAGTCCCCCGGGACAGGGGGCAGATGGCTACACCTTC
.	TRBJ2-7	few	TRBV6-2/TRBV6-3	CASRHLGAYEQYF	TGTGCCAGCAGACACCTGGGGGCCTACGAGCAGTACTTC
.	TRBJ1-1	.	TRBV15	CATSRVTTEAFF	TGTGCCACCAGCAGAGTAACCACTGAAGCTTTCTTT
.	TRBJ2-7	.	TRBV7-6	CASSLGRTSYEQYF	TGTGCCAGCAGCTTAGGCAGAACCTCCTACGAGCAGTACTTC
.	TRBJ1-6	.	TRBV7-9	CASSLFGLGGYNSPLHF	TGTGCCAGCAGCTTATTTGGGTTAGGGGGCTATAATTCACCCCTCCACTTT
.	TRBJ1-5	.	TRBV7-2	CASSSSLGPQHF	TGTGCCAGCAGCTCATCCCTAGGGCCCCAGCATTTT
.	TRBJ1-4	.	TRBV7-9	CASSLSSQGGGKLFF	TGTGCCAGCAGCTTAAGTTCCCAGGGAGGAGGAAAACTGTTTTTT
.	TRBJ2-3	.	TRBV6-1	CASRYRDSTDTQYF	TGTGCCAGCAGATACAGGGACAGCACAGATACGCAGTATTTT
.	TRBJ2-5	.	TRBV10-1	CASSRTGRQETQYF	TGCGCCAGCAGTAGGACTGGTCGCCAAGAGACCCAGTACTTC
.	TRBJ1-2	.	TRBV9	CASSPSVGGNRNYGYTF	TGTGCCAGCAGCCCCTCGGTAGGAGGGAATCGTAACTATGGCTACACCTTC
.	TRBJ1-2	.	TRBV6-5	CASSSPRDDSLGYTF	TGTGCCAGCAGCTCTCCCCGTGACGACAGCCTGGGCTACACCTTC
TRBD2	TRBJ2-7	few	TRBV29-1	CSVGTRSPHEQYF	TGCAGCGTTGGGACTAGATCCCCCCACGAGCAGTACTTC
TRBD2	TRBJ2-1	.	TRBV27	CASSILAGGYNEQFF	TGTGCCAGCAGTATTCTAGCGGGAGGTTACAATGAGCAGTTCTTC
.	TRBJ2-5	.	TRBV27	CASRVVWGRETQYF	TGTGCCAGCAGAGTCGTTTGGGGACGGGAGACCCAGTACTTC
TRBD1	TRBJ2-5	.	TRBV12-3/TRBV12-4	CASTMTGGETQYF	TGTGCCAGCACTATGACAGGGGGAGAGACCCAGTACTTC
TRBD1	TRBJ1-2	.	TRBV24-1	CATSDRQGYGYTF	TGTGCCACCAGTGATCGACAGGGGTATGGCTACACCTTC
TRBD1	TRBJ1-2	.	TRBV7-9	CASSSPGGDGYTF	TGTGCCAGCAGCTCTCCAGGGGGAGATGGCTACACCTTC
.	TRBJ2-2	.	TRBV7-2	CASSLVGRTGELFF	TGTGCCAGCAGCTTAGTTGGGCGAACCGGGGAGCTGTTTTTT
.	TRBJ1-1	.	TRBV11-2	CASSFQLNTEAFF	TGTGCCAGCAGCTTCCAACTGAACACTGAAGCTTTCTTT
.	TRBJ1-4	.	TRBV19	CASTESTPEEKLFF	TGTGCCAGTACCGAGTCTACCCCCGAGGAAAAACTGTTTTTT
TRBD1	TRBJ1-4	.	TRBV12-3/TRBV12-4	CASSYRRDRVSSTNEKLFF	TGTGCCAGCAGTTACCGCCGGGACAGGGTTTCGTCAACTAATGAAAAACTGTTTTTT
.	TRBJ1-2	.	TRBV5-1	CASSSRDTDYGYTF	TGTGCCAGCAGCTCGCGGGACACGGACTATGGCTACACCTTC
.	TRBJ1-6	few	TRBV30	CAWERVNSPLHF	TGTGCCTGGGAGAGGGTGAATTCACCCCTCCACTTT
TRBD2	TRBJ2-1	.	TRBV6-5	CASSSGTSGRRVGNEQFF	TGTGCCAGCAGTTCAGGGACTAGCGGGAGGAGGGTGGGGAATGAGCAGTTCTTC
.	TRBJ1-5	.	TRBV6-6	CASKLGLGGNQPQHF	TGTGCCAGCAAACTGGGCTTGGGGGGCAATCAGCCCCAGCATTTT
.	TRBJ1-2	.	TRBV5-6	CASSSTKETGGYTF	TGTGCCAGCAGCTCCACGAAGGAAACGGGAGGCTACACCTTC
.	TRBJ1-6	few	TRBV7-2	CASSLDAGRYNSPLHF	TGTGCCAGCAGCTTGGATGCTGGGCGCTATAATTCACCCCTCCACTTT
TRBD2	TRBJ2-5	.	TRBV7-2	CASSPTSGGRSLGNQYF	TGTGCCAGCAGCCCAACTAGTGGCGGGAGGAGCCTAGGGAACCAGTACTTC
.	TRBJ2-3	.	TRBV14	CASSPGPGRSDTQYF	TGTGCCAGCAGCCCAGGCCCAGGGAGGTCAGATACGCAGTATTTT
.	TRBJ2-7	once	TRBV20-1	CSARVGLNNEQYF	TGCAGTGCTAGAGTGGGACTCAACAATGAGCAGTACTTC
TRBD1	TRBJ1-1	.	TRBV29-1	CSVSGTENINTEAFF	TGCAGCGTTAGCGGGACAGAAAACATTAACACTGAAGCTTTCTTT
.	TRBJ1-1	few	TRBV30	CASGRRGTEAFF	TGTGCCTCCGGGAGGAGAGGCACTGAAGCTTTCTTT
TRBD2	TRBJ2-7	.	TRBV12-3/TRBV12-4	CASSPGLAGASMSYEQYF	TGTGCCAGCAGTCCAGGTCTAGCGGGAGCGAGTATGTCCTACGAGCAGTACTTC
.	TRBJ2-1	.	TRBV19	CASSAGASSYNEQFF	TGTGCCAGTAGTGCAGGAGCGAGCTCCTACAATGAGCAGTTCTTC
.	TRBJ2-3	.	TRBV9	CASSVASAQDTQYF	TGTGCCAGCAGCGTGGCTAGCGCCCAGGATACGCAGTATTTT
TRBD1	TRBJ2-7	few	TRBV7-2	CASRIGSGQGFNEQYF	TGTGCCAGCAGGATAGGGTCGGGACAGGGTTTCAACGAGCAGTACTTC
TRBD2	TRBJ2-7	.	TRBV29-1	CSARDSGRAREQYF	TGCAGTGCTAGAGATAGCGGGAGGGCCCGGGAGCAGTACTTC
TRBD2	TRBJ2-3	few	TRBV20-1	CSARMLAGIDTQYF	TGCAGTGCTAGGATGCTAGCGGGAATAGATACGCAGTATTTT
TRBD1	TRBJ1-1	.	TRBV7-2	CASSREQGGTEAFF	TGTGCCAGCAGCAGAGAACAGGGGGGCACTGAAGCTTTCTTT